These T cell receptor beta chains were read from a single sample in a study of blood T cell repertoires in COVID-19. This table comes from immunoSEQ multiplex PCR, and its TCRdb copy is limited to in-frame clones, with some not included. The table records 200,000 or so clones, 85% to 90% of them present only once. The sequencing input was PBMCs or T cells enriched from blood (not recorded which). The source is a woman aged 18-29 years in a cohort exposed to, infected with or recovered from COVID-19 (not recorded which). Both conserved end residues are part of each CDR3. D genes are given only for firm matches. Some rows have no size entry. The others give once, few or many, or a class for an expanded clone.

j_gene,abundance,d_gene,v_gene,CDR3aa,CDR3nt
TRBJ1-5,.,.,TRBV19,CASSRKTVDNQPQHF,TGTGCCAGTAGTCGGAAGACAGTCGACAATCAGCCCCAGCATTTT
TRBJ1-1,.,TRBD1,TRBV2,CASSVRAGQPGTEAFF,TGTGCCAGCAGTGTACGGGCGGGACAGCCGGGCACTGAAGCTTTCTTT
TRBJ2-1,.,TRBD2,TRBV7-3,CASSAGGEQFF,TGTGCCAGCAGCGCGGGGGGTGAGCAGTTCTTC
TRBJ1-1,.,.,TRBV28,CASSPPGSRLYTEAFF,TGTGCCAGCAGTCCGCCAGGGTCCCGGCTGTACACTGAAGCTTTCTTT
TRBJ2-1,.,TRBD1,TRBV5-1,CASSAQGASSYNEQFF,TGCGCCAGCAGCGCACAGGGGGCTAGCTCCTACAATGAGCAGTTCTTC
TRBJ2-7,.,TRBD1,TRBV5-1,CASSSGQGNDIEQYF,TGCGCCAGCAGCTCGGGACAGGGTAATGATATCGAGCAGTACTTC
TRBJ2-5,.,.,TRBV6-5,CASSYSWGLETQYF,TGTGCCAGCAGTTACTCGTGGGGGCTAGAGACCCAGTACTTC
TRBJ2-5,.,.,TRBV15,CATSRDGREGETQYF,TGTGCCACCAGCAGAGATGGGCGAGAGGGAGAGACCCAGTACTTC
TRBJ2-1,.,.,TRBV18,CASSARGYNEQFF,TGTGCCAGCTCAGCGAGGGGGTACAATGAGCAGTTCTTC
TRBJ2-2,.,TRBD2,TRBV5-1,CASSLGLAENTGELFF,TGCGCCAGCAGCTTGGGCCTAGCGGAGAACACCGGGGAGCTGTTTTTT
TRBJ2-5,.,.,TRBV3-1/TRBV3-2,CASSQTRLPFAQYF,TGTGCCAGCAGCCAGACACGGCTCCCTTTTGCCCAGTACTTC
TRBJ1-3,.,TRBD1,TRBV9,CASSVGGNSGGSRNTIYF,TGTGCCAGCAGCGTAGGAGGGAATTCAGGGGGCTCACGAAACACCATATATTTT
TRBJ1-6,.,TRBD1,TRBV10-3,CAIRSHFGQENSPLHF,TGTGCCATCCGATCACACTTCGGACAGGAGAATTCACCCCTCCACTTT
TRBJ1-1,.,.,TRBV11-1,CASSLVNRMNTEAFF,TGTGCCAGCAGCTTAGTAAACAGAATGAACACTGAAGCTTTCTTT
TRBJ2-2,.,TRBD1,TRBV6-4,CASSDGPGTADTGELFF,TGTGCCAGCAGTGACGGGCCCGGGACAGCTGACACCGGGGAGCTGTTTTTT
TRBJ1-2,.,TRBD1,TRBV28,CASSPEGAPNYGYTF,TGTGCCAGCAGTCCTGAGGGGGCCCCTAACTATGGCTACACCTTC
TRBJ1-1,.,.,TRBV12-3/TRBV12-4,CASSWQSRTEAFF,TGTGCCAGCAGTTGGCAATCTAGGACTGAAGCTTTCTTT
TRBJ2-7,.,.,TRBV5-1,CASSLGQGQLSYEQYF,TGCGCCAGCAGCTTAGGCCAAGGACAACTGTCCTACGAGCAGTACTTC
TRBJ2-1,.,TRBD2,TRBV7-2,CASSSRTSGSSPFF,TGTGCCAGCAGCTCTAGGACTAGCGGGAGCTCCCCGTTCTTC
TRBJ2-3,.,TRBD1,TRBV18,CASSLDRGTDTQYF,TGTGCCAGCTCACTCGACAGGGGCACAGATACGCAGTATTTT
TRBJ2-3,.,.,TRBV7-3,CASSSGEGTDTQYF,TGTGCCAGCAGCTCGGGGGAGGGCACAGATACGCAGTATTTT
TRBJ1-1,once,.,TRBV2,CASSGPSGNTEAFF,TGTGCCAGCAGTGGGCCATCTGGGAACACTGAAGCTTTCTTT
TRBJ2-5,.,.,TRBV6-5,CASSYSGGQRETQYF,TGTGCCAGCAGTTACTCGGGGGGGCAGAGGGAGACCCAGTACTTC
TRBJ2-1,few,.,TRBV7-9,CASSLNFNEQFF,TGTGCCAGCAGCTTAAACTTCAATGAGCAGTTCTTC